Below are 15 T cell receptor beta chains sequenced from a single sample in a study of blood T cell repertoires in COVID-19. The data were produced by immunoSEQ multiplex PCR, yet TCRdb's version contains in-frame clones alone and is incomplete. This sample carries tens of thousands of clones, around 90% of them seen once, and the ten largest clones take about 15%. Sequencing input: peripheral blood. These receptor sequences come from a male donor with acute or convalescent COVID-19.

The V and J genes are TRBV7-6 and TRBJ2-5; 14 positions match TRBD2. V trimming: 3 bases; J trimming: 4 bases; junction bases outside the gene matches: 10. This CDR3 has 18 amino acids. Germline V CDR1 and CDR2: SGHVS, FNYEAQ. CDR3 region: CASSFRLTSGGARETQYF. The CDR3 DNA sequence: TGTGCCAGCAGCTTTCGCTTGACTAGCGGGGGGGCTCGAGAGACCCAGTACTTC. Together with reference TRBV7-6 and TRBJ2-5, the CDR3 gives the full variable domain: GAGVSQSPRYKVTKRGQDVALRCDPISGHVSLYWYRQALGQGPEFLTYFNYEAQQDKSGLPNDRFSAERPEGSISTLTIQRTEQRDSAMYRCASSFRLTSGGARETQYFGPGTRLLVL.

The chain combines TRBV5-1 with TRBJ2-1, with TRBD2 matching over 8 bases. This CDR3 has 14 amino acids. The trim removed 0 bases at V and 8 bases at J, leaving 4 bases unmatched. Germline V gene data show CDR1 as SGHRS and CDR2 as YFSETQ. The CDR3 protein is CASSLAGGAYEQFF. The DNA for the CDR3 is TGCGCCAGCAGCTTGGCGGGGGGGGCGTATGAGCAGTTCTTC.

The chain is built from TRBV3-1 (or the pseudogene TRBV3-2) and TRBJ2-5; 9 nucleotides line up with TRBD2. V lost 0 bases and J lost 2; bases outside the gene matches: 4. CDR1 is LGHDT, CDR2 YNNKEL, per germline (reference sequence). The CDR3 is made up of 16 amino acids. CDR3 in amino acids: CASSQDPSGEQETQYF. Written as DNA, the CDR3 is TGTGCCAGCAGCCAAGATCCTAGCGGGGAGCAAGAGACCCAGTACTTC.

The genes are TRBV5-4 and TRBJ2-1, with D perhaps matching TRBD2 (7 bases). The CDR3 has 15 residues. Trimming stripped 4 bases from V and 8 bases from J, with 19 bases between. The V gene's germline CDR1 is SGHNT and CDR2 YYREEE (reference sequence). CDR3 sequence reads: CASSPGGIKGDEQFF. CDR3 coding DNA: TGTGCCAGCAGCCCGGGGGGCATCAAGGGGGATGAGCAGTTCTTC.

The chain recombines TRBV6-5 with TRBJ2-7, with D unclear. Germline V gene lookup returns CDR1 MNHEY and CDR2 SVGAGI. V lost 0 bases and J lost 2, with 8 bases in between. The CDR3 is 14 amino acids. CDR3 amino acids: CASSYSRGPYEQYF. The DNA for the CDR3 is TGTGCCAGCAGTTACTCTCGAGGTCCCTACGAGCAGTACTTC.

The chain combines TRBV7-9 with TRBJ2-7, with 7 bases fitting TRBD1. Germline loops: CDR1 SEHNR, CDR2 FQNEAQ (reference sequence). This CDR3 contains 14 residues. Trimming cost V 1 base and J 6 bases; bases outside gene matches: 6. The CDR3 here is CASSLEGQSGEQYF. The CDR3 DNA sequence: TGTGCCAGCAGCTTAGAGGGACAGTCCGGCGAGCAGTACTTC.

The chain combines TRBV18 with TRBJ1-4; D possibly corresponds to TRBD1 (6 bases). The CDR3 runs 13 residues. CDR1 is KGHSH and CDR2 is LQKENI in the germline V gene. V gave up 7 bases and J gave up 8 bases, with 14 bases separating them. CDR3 DNA: TGTGCCAGCTGCCCCCGGCAGGGGGAAAAACTGTTTTTT. The encoded protein is CASCPRQGEKLFF. Looking up the rest from reference TRBV18 and TRBJ1-4 gives the full variable domain: NAGVMQNPRHLVRRRGQEARLRCSPMKGHSHVYWYRQLPEEGLKFMVYLQKENIIDESGMPKERFSAEFPKEGPSILRIQQVVRGDSAAYFCASCPRQGEKLFFGSGTQLSVL.

This clone was recorded once. V is TRBV18 and J is TRBJ1-1, with 9 bases fitting TRBD1. Looked up from germline, CDR1 is KGHSH and CDR2 is LQKENI. The V and J ends lost 3 bases and 0 bases, in that order; junction bases with no gene match: 8. This CDR3 region has 17 residues. The CDR3 is CASSPVPGQGMNTEAFF. CDR3 sequence (DNA): TGTGCCAGCTCACCCGTCCCGGGACAGGGAATGAACACTGAAGCTTTCTTT.

The chain is built from TRBV10-3 and TRBJ2-7; D possibly corresponds to TRBD2 (5 bases). This CDR3 contains 14 residues. Deletions cut 0 bases from V and 3 bases from J, with 9 bases between. Per germline, CDR1 ENHRY and CDR2 SYGVKD. CDR3 loop: CAISESPGIYEQYF. The DNA for the CDR3 is TGTGCCATCAGTGAGTCTCCGGGGATCTACGAGCAGTACTTC.

The chain uses TRBV18 and TRBJ1-1; the match to TRBD1 covers 10 bases. V was pared by 6 bases and J by 6 bases, with 4 bases of the junction left unmatched. Germline lookup yields CDR1 KGHSH and CDR2 LQKENI. CDR3 length: 13 amino acids. The CDR3 spells CASSRDRGAEAFF. CDR3 coding DNA: TGTGCCAGCTCTCGGGACAGGGGTGCTGAAGCTTTCTTT.

This chain uses TRBV7-2 with TRBJ1-6; D unresolved. The CDR3 runs 13 residues. Trimming took 2 bases from V and 7 from J, leaving 6 bases between them. Per the germline V gene, CDR1 is SGHTA and CDR2 is FQGNSA. CDR3 sequence reads: CASSLQTNSPLHF. For the CDR3, the DNA is TGTGCCAGCAGCTTACAGACAAATTCACCCCTCCACTTT.

J is TRBJ2-2 and V is TRBV5-6, with TRBD1 matching over 9 bases. The germline CDR1 and CDR2 sequences are SGHDT and YYEEEE. This CDR3 is 16 amino acids long. Losses at the gene ends were 0 bases for V and 4 bases for J; bases not matched to a gene: 4. CDR3 sequence (DNA): TGTGCCAGCAGCTTGGTGGGACAGGGAACCACCGGGGAGCTGTTTTTT. Protein product: CASSLVGQGTTGELFF.

The chain couples TRBV24-1 to TRBJ2-1, with 8 bases aligning to TRBD2. The J segment lost 8 bases and the V segment lost 7 bases, leaving 9 bases of the junction unmatched. Germline V gene data show CDR1 as KGHDR and CDR2 as SFDVKD. This CDR3 has 14 residues. The CDR3 region has the DNA TGTGCCACCAGGGGCCGGGGGGGGCAGGATGAGCAGTTCTTC. Translation: CATRGRGGQDEQFF.

The chain joins TRBV6-6 to TRBJ2-1; 9 bases fit TRBD2. Trimming removed 8 bases from V and 4 bases from J; junction bases left unmatched: 3. Germline CDR1 and CDR2: MNHNY and SVGAGI (reference sequence). This CDR3 is built from 13 residues. The CDR3 nucleotides read TGTGCCAGCGCGGGGGGGCAGTACAATGAGCAGTTCTTC. This translates into CASAGGQYNEQFF.

V and J are TRBV3-1 (or the pseudogene TRBV3-2) and TRBJ2-7, with 7 bases fitting TRBD2. CDR1 is LGHDT, CDR2 YNNKEL, per germline (reference sequence). J gave up 6 bases and V 2 bases, and 7 bases lay outside the gene matches. This CDR3 is built from 14 residues. CDR3 sequence (DNA): TGTGCCAGCAGCCAACGGACTAGTGTCGGCGAGCAGTACTTC. It encodes CASSQRTSVGEQYF.